The present T cell receptor (beta chain) was sequenced within a study of cytomegalovirus exposure and HLA in healthy donors. The wider study: Early released data comprised tens of millions of unique TCRs from HLA-typed donors. Study-level points and caveats: The study assumed roughly uniform donor sequencing depth for presence/absence analyses.

Points on this clone: Its antigen is not known.

PCR amplification relied on 60 Vbeta primers (plus 13 Jbeta primers). Generated by immunoSEQ multiplex PCR, the TCRdb table keeps only in-frame clones and is missing some. This sample's clone table lists about 190,000 clones. CDR1 and CDR2 from the germline V gene are KGHSH and LQKENI. The CDR3 runs to 14 residues. The chain uses TRBV18 and TRBJ2-5, with 10 nucleotides matching TRBD1. The DNA matches TRBJ2-7 better at its end, which makes the J call doubtful. Material for sequencing was PBMCs. The receptor comes from a woman aged 30 to 39 in good health and CMV-seropositive. This chain's CDR3 is CASSHRDRGYEQYF. Written as DNA, the CDR3 is TGTGCCAGCTCACACCGGGACAGGGGCTACGAGCAGTACTTC.